This entry features one T cell receptor (beta chain) sequence. The repertoire was sequenced with immunoSEQ multiplex PCR; TCRdb's copy has only in-frame clones and lacks some. The sample carries roughly 120,000 clones, less than 90% recorded once. This record comes from a study of blood T cell repertoires in COVID-19. Study background: Samples of COVID-19 (acute and convalescent) were obtained from the United States, Italy and Spain.

V was pared by 1 base and J by 6 bases, with 7 bases between. Germline values: CDR1 SGHTA, CDR2 FQGNSA. The CDR3 consists of 14 residues. The sequence was collected from a woman aged 60-75 years with acute or convalescent COVID-19. The V and J genes are TRBV7-2 and TRBJ1-6; D not certain. Sequencing input: peripheral blood. The CDR3 nucleotides read TGTGCCAGCAGCTTAGTACAGTCTAATTCACCCCTCCACTTT. The encoded protein is CASSLVQSNSPLHF.